This T cell receptor beta chain was sequenced for a study of shared clonotypes between healthy human individuals. Notes on the study in general: The study drew on few donors, limiting represented genetic and exposure-history diversity.

As regards this clone: What it binds is unknown.

Genomic DNA per cell subset filled all wells of several immunoSEQ plates. The authors' processing: Filtering differed because ImmunoSEQ produced junction-only sequences that carried no quality scores. The repertoire was sequenced with immunoSEQ multiplex PCR; TCRdb's copy has only in-frame clones and lacks some. Clone size and V and J calls were adopted from that table, with D and trimming inferred from the DNA. The sample shows about 480,000 clones, around 79% of them seen only once. V was clipped by 4 bases and J by 3 bases, with 3 bases between them. Per the germline V gene, CDR1 is SGHNT and CDR2 is YYREEE (reference sequence). The CDR3 sequence is 11 residues long.

This chain uses TRBV5-4 with TRBJ2-3; no clear D. Sequencing input: PBMCs. This receptor was identified in a woman in her thirties or forties in good health. Some clones in this sample may be carry-over from other donors' samples. CDR3 coding DNA: TGTGCCAGCAGCACTACAGATACGCAGTATTTT. It yields the protein CASSTTDTQYF.